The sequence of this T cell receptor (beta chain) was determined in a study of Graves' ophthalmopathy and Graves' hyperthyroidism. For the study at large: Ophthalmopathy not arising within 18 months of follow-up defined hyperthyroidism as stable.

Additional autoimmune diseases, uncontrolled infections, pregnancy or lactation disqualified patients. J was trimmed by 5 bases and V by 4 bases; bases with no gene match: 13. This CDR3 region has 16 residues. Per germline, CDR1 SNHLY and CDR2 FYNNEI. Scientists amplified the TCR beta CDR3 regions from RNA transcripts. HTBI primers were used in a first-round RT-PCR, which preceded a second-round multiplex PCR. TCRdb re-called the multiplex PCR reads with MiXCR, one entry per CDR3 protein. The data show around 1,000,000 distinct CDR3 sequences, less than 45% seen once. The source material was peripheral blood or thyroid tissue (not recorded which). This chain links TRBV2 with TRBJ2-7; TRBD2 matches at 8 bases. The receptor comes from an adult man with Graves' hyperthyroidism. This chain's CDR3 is CASSGGKTSAVNEQYF. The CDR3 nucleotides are TGTGCCAGCAGTGGGGGCAAGACTAGCGCGGTGAACGAGCAGTACTTC.